This is a list of T cell receptor beta chains from one sample in a study of blood T cells in healthy people across ages. TCRdb reprocessed the 5' RACE reads with MiXCR, giving one entry per CDR3 protein. The table lists around 800,000 distinct CDR3 sequences, roughly 26% of them singletons. The sample was also reused in another study, on T cells of mothers and their children.

The sample was blood. These receptors were collected from a boy aged 10-17 years in good health. Each CDR3 is given with its conserved first and last residue. The D gene is left open where the match is weak. Rows may omit the clone size; those that give it use once, few, many or a size class.

j_call v_call clone_size d_call cdr3_nt cdr3_aa
TRBJ2-1 TRBV29-1 - TRBD1 TGCAGCGCGGGACAGGGGCTAAACAATGAGCAGTTCTTC CSAGQGLNNEQFF
TRBJ2-3 TRBV10-1 - - TGCGCCAGCAGTGATAGCGACCGAGGAGATACGCAGTATTTT CASSDSDRGDTQYF
TRBJ2-7 TRBV6-5 - - TGTGCCAGCAGTTACACCTTCACAGGGAACAACGAGCAGTACTTC CASSYTFTGNNEQYF
TRBJ2-4 TRBV28 - - TGTGCCAGCAGACAGGGAGGGGGGAACATTCAGTACTTC CASRQGGGNIQYF
TRBJ2-5 TRBV7-9 few - TGTGCCAGCAGCCCCCCCGGCGGTCCCAAAGGGACCCAGTACTTC CASSPPGGPKGTQYF
TRBJ1-6 TRBV5-1 - - TGCGCCAGCAGCTTTTCACAGGGTGTTGCATCCTATAATTCACCCCTCCACTTT CASSFSQGVASYNSPLHF
TRBJ2-3 TRBV7-7 - TRBD2 TGTGCCAGCAGCTTAGGCGGGGGGGCAGCGGATACGCAGTATTTT CASSLGGGAADTQYF
TRBJ2-1 TRBV7-2 - - TGTGCCAGCAGCTTGAGGGCCACATTCCGACAAGACTCCTACAATGAGCAGTTCTTC CASSLRATFRQDSYNEQFF
TRBJ2-5 TRBV24-1 - TRBD1 TGTGCCACCAGTTATCCGGGACAGGGTGGGGAGACCCAGTACTTC CATSYPGQGGETQYF
TRBJ1-3 TRBV6-6 - - TGTGCCAGCAGTTACGGACTTCGGAGCTCTGGAAACACCATATATTTT CASSYGLRSSGNTIYF
TRBJ2-3 TRBV5-1 few - TGCGCCAGCAGCTTGGCCGGGTTATCAGATACGCAGTATTTT CASSLAGLSDTQYF
TRBJ2-5 TRBV20-1 - - TGCAGTGCTGTGGGGCTCCCAGAGACCCAGTACTTC CSAVGLPETQYF
TRBJ2-7 TRBV20-1 - TRBD2 TGCAGTGCTACGGGACGAGGAGCGGGGGGTTCCACCTACGAGCAGTACTTC CSATGRGAGGSTYEQYF
TRBJ2-1 TRBV20-1 - TRBD1 TGCAGTGCTGCGGACAGGCCGGGACATGAGCAGTTCTTC CSAADRPGHEQFF
TRBJ1-2 TRBV4-3 few - TGCGCCAGCAGCCAAGATCCATCGGGGAACTATGGCTACACCTTC CASSQDPSGNYGYTF
TRBJ1-2 TRBV5-5 - - TGTGCCAGCAGTTACGGACAGCGAGGAGGCTACACCTTC CASSYGQRGGYTF
TRBJ2-7 TRBV27 - - TGTGCCAGCAGTCGGGGAGCGCGCTACGAGCAGTACTTC CASSRGARYEQYF
TRBJ1-6 TRBV20-1 - TRBD1 TGCAGTGCTAGAGGAGGGACAGGGGATTCACCCCTCCACTTT CSARGGTGDSPLHF
TRBJ1-2 TRBV28 - - TGTGCCAGCAGGGGCATAACTTATGGCTACACCTTC CASRGITYGYTF
TRBJ2-1 TRBV11-2 - TRBD2 TGTGCCAGCAGCTTAGAACTAGCGGGGCCGGGGGGCAATGAGCAGTTCTTC CASSLELAGPGGNEQFF
TRBJ2-7 TRBV20-1 - - TGCAGTGCAACTTCGGGGGTCATGACCTACGAGCAGTACTTC CSATSGVMTYEQYF
TRBJ2-5 TRBV5-1 - - TGCGCCAGCAGCTTGGGACCCTCGTACCAAGAGACCCAGTACTTC CASSLGPSYQETQYF
TRBJ2-2 TRBV20-1 few - TGCAGTGCTAGATGGGGGAACACCGGGGAGCTGTTTTTT CSARWGNTGELFF
TRBJ2-5 TRBV5-5 - - TGTGCCAGCAGCTTGGCCGTTAATCCAGGGGTGTCCCAGTACTTC CASSLAVNPGVSQYF
TRBJ1-1 TRBV13 few TRBD1 TGTGCCAGCAGCTTTATGGACAGGGTACGGGGTTTGGAAGCTTTCTTT CASSFMDRVRGLEAFF
TRBJ1-1 TRBV5-1 - - TGCGCCAGCAGCTTGGACGGGATGAACACTGAAGCTTTCTTT CASSLDGMNTEAFF
TRBJ2-5 TRBV20-1 - - TGCAGTGCTCCTCAGGGCGAGTTCTTAGAGACCCAGTACTTC CSAPQGEFLETQYF
TRBJ1-2 TRBV5-1 - - TGCGCCAGCAGCTTGGAAAGGATCCAATATGGCTACACCTTC CASSLERIQYGYTF
TRBJ2-7 TRBV30 - - TGTGCCTGGAGTGTGGCCTACGAGCAGTACTTC CAWSVAYEQYF
TRBJ1-2 TRBV4-1 few - TGCGCCAGCAGCCCCCAGGACGGGTTTCTCTATGGCTACACCTTC CASSPQDGFLYGYTF
TRBJ2-5 TRBV6-1 - - TGTGCCAGCCCAGGACAAGGTTCGCAGTACTTC CASPGQGSQYF
TRBJ2-7 TRBV15 - - TGTGCCACCAGCAGAGCTCAAGGGTCCCTCTCTCTCTACGAGCAGTACTTC CATSRAQGSLSLYEQYF
TRBJ2-3 TRBV12-3/TRBV12-4 few - TGTGCCAGCAGCCCCCCGAGTGGAAGGAGAGCCACAGATACGCAGTATTTT CASSPPSGRRATDTQYF
TRBJ2-7 TRBV3-1 - - TGTGCCAGCAGCCAAGAACGGAGGACCGAGCAGTACTTC CASSQERRTEQYF
TRBJ2-5 TRBV29-1 few - TGCAGCGTTGGTGACGGACAGGCGGGGGTTAGGGAGCAGTACTTC CSVGDGQAGVREQYF
TRBJ2-1 TRBV24-1 few - TGTGCCACCAGTGGGGGGCCAGGGAATGAGCAGTTCTTC CATSGGPGNEQFF
TRBJ1-2 TRBV12-3/TRBV12-4 many - TGTGCCAGCAGTCAGACTACTAACTATGGCTACACCTTC CASSQTTNYGYTF
TRBJ1-2 TRBV5-1 - - TGCGCCAGCAGCTTGGGCGCAGGGATCAATTCGGAGGGCTACACCTTC CASSLGAGINSEGYTF
TRBJ2-7 TRBV7-9 few - TGTGCCAGCAGCTTGCAAGAGGACGAGCAGTACTTC CASSLQEDEQYF
TRBJ2-7 TRBV7-6 few TRBD1 TGTGCCAGCAGCTCCGGGACAGTGAACTCCTACGAGCAGTACTTC CASSSGTVNSYEQYF
TRBJ2-1 TRBV28 few - TGTGCCAGCAGTTTACCCCCCGGAAGGGATGAGCAGTTCTTC CASSLPPGRDEQFF
TRBJ2-7 TRBV14 many - TGTGCCAGCAGCGGATCCCCGCAGGGCGAGCAGTACTTC CASSGSPQGEQYF
TRBJ1-2 TRBV18 once - TGTGCCAGCTCACCAAATGGGGACTTACCAGGCTACACCTTC CASSPNGDLPGYTF
TRBJ1-1 TRBV20-1 - TRBD1 TGCAGTGCTAGAGATGGAGGGACAGGGAAAATGAACACTGAAGCTTTCTTT CSARDGGTGKMNTEAFF
TRBJ2-2 TRBV6-1 few - TGTGCCAGCAGTGTCCTCGGATACGGGATCCAAAACACCGGGGAGCTGTTTTTT CASSVLGYGIQNTGELFF
TRBJ2-7 TRBV28 - - TGTGCCTGCGCAGGGTCCTACGAGCAGTACTTC CACAGSYEQYF
TRBJ2-5 TRBV7-9 few - TGTGCCAGCAGCCCCGTGGGCGGAGAAGAGACCCAGTACTTC CASSPVGGEETQYF
TRBJ2-1 TRBV5-1 - TRBD2 TGCGCCAGCAGCTCGACTACTGGACTAGCGGATAATGAGCAGTTCTTC CASSSTTGLADNEQFF
TRBJ2-1 TRBV12-3/TRBV12-4 - TRBD2 TGTGCCAGCAGACGACTAGCGGGCGCCCTCTACAATGAGCAGTTCTTC CASRRLAGALYNEQFF
TRBJ1-4 TRBV5-1 - - TGCGCCAGCAGCCGGGTGTCCCCAAGTAATGAAAAACTGTTTTTT CASSRVSPSNEKLFF
TRBJ1-1 TRBV2 - - TGTGCCGGAAACAGGGAGCTTAACACTGAAGCTTTCTTT CAGNRELNTEAFF
TRBJ1-3 TRBV10-2 few - TGCGCCAGTTACCCAGGGACGGCCTCTGGAAACACCATATATTTT CASYPGTASGNTIYF
TRBJ2-1 TRBV7-8 - TRBD1 TGTGCCAGCAGCTTTGACAGGGGTCGGATGAGCAGTTTAAAGTCGGATGAGCAGTTCTTC CASSFDRGRMSSLKSDEQFF
TRBJ1-3 TRBV7-2 few - TGTGCCAGCAGGGGGGACAACTCGGGTGGAAACACCATATATTTT CASRGDNSGGNTIYF
TRBJ2-2 TRBV9 - - TGTGCCAGCAGCGTAGCGGAAGGGAACACCGGGGAGCTGTTTTTT CASSVAEGNTGELFF
TRBJ2-3 TRBV3-1 - - TGTGCCAGCGAGGACCAGGTCACAGATACGCAGTATTTT CASEDQVTDTQYF
TRBJ2-4 TRBV4-1 - - TGCGCCAGCAGCCAAGAACAATCAAAAAACATTCAGTACTTC CASSQEQSKNIQYF
TRBJ2-7 TRBV14 - - TGTGCCAGCAGGAGTGGCAGGGGTTACGAGCAGTACTTC CASRSGRGYEQYF
TRBJ2-6 TRBV7-9 - - TGTGCCAGCAGCCTACAGGGTTGGGCCAACGTCCTGACTTTC CASSLQGWANVLTF
TRBJ2-1 TRBV7-2 few TRBD1 TGTGCCAGCAGCTTCATGGGACAGGGGTACAATGAGCAGTTCTTC CASSFMGQGYNEQFF